This TCR beta chain was obtained from a study of blood T cell repertoires in COVID-19. As for the study in general: Acute and convalescent COVID-19 specimens originated in the United States, Italy and Spain. The cDNA or gDNA used as material had been derived from T cells, B-cell-depleted T cells, or PBMCs.

The germline V gene has CDR1 SGHRS and CDR2 YFSETQ. J gave up 5 bases and V 0 bases, and 10 bases lay outside the gene matches. There are 16 residues in the CDR3. In the original workflow: For nucleated cells, counts were estimated from reference gene primer amplification. Assay used: immunoSEQ multiplex PCR; TCRdb lists only in-frame clones, some missing. V, J and clone size were drawn from that table, and D and trimming were deduced from the DNA. This sample has 160,000 or so clones, with more than 65% found just once. The sample comprised peripheral blood. The chain employs TRBV5-1 and TRBJ1-1; 7 positions agree with TRBD1. The sequence came from a woman of 80 years or more with acute or convalescent COVID-19. The CDR3, as DNA: TGCGCCAGCAGCTTGGAAGTGGGACAGATTTGGACTGAAGCTTTCTTT. Translated, it gives CASSLEVGQIWTEAFF.